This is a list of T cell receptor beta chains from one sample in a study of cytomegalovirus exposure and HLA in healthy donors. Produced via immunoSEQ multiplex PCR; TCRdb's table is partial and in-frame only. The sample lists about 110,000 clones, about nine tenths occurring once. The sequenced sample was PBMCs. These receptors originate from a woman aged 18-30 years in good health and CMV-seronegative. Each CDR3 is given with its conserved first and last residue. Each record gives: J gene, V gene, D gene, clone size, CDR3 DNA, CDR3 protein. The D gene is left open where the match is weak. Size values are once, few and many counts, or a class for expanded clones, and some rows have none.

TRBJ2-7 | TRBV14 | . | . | TGTGCCAGCAGCCAACTAGGTTCCTACGAGCAGTACTTC | CASSQLGSYEQYF
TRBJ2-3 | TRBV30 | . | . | TGTGCCTGGAGTAAAAAGAGTATCACAGATACGCAGTATTTT | CAWSKKSITDTQYF
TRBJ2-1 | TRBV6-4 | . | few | TGTGCCAGCGTCTGGACCGTCAGGGCCAATGAGCAGTTCTTC | CASVWTVRANEQFF
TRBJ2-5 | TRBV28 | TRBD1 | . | TGTGCCAGCAGTTTAACAGGGGCGTCGGAGACCCAGTACTTC | CASSLTGASETQYF
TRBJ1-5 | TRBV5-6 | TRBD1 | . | TGTGCCAGCAGCTACAGGGGCGGTGGCAGCAATCAGCCCCAGCATTTT | CASSYRGGGSNQPQHF
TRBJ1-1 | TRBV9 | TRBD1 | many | TGTGCCAGCAGCCGGGACAGGGCGCCTGCGCAGAACACTGAAGCTTTCTTT | CASSRDRAPAQNTEAFF
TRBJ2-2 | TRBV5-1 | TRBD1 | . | TGCGCCAGCAGCAACAATGGACAGGGGAACACCGGGGAGCTGTTTTTT | CASSNNGQGNTGELFF
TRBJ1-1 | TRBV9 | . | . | TGTGCCAGCAGCGTGCCGCGGGAGGGAGGGAACACTGAAGCTTTCTTT | CASSVPREGGNTEAFF
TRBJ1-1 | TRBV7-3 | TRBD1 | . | TGTGCCAGCAGCTTCACAGGGGACACTGAAGCTTTCTTT | CASSFTGDTEAFF
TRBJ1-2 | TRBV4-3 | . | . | TGCGCCAGCAGCCAAGCGTCCGGGAACTATGGCTACACCTTC | CASSQASGNYGYTF
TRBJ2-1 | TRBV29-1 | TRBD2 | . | TGCAGCGTCGTTAGCGGGAGGGCCGCTGAGCAGTTCTTC | CSVVSGRAAEQFF
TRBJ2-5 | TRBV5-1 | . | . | TGCGCCAGCAGCCCTCGCTCCCGAGAAGTGGTCGGTCGGGAGACCCAGTACTTC | CASSPRSREVVGRETQYF
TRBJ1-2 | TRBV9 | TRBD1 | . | TGTGCCAGCAGCGGGGGTTCTGACAGGGTGGATGGCTACACCTTC | CASSGGSDRVDGYTF
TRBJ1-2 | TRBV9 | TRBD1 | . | TGTGCCAGCAGCCCCTCCGGGACAGTCGGCTATGGCTACACCTTC | CASSPSGTVGYGYTF
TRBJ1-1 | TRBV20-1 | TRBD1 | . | TGCAGCCAACAGGGGTGGACTGAAGCTTTCTTT | CSQQGWTEAFF
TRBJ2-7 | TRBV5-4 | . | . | TGTGCCAGCAGCTCAGAGGGAGATGGTTACGAGCAGTACTTC | CASSSEGDGYEQYF